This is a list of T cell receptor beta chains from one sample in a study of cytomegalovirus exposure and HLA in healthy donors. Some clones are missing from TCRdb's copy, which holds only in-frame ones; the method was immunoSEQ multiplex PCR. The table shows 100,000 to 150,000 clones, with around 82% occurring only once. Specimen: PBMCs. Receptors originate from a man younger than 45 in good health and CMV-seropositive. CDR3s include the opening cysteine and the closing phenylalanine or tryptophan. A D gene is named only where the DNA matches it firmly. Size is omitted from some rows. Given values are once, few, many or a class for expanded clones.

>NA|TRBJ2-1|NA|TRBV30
TGTGCCTGGGGTTGGGATCTGGGGGGCAATGAGCAGTTCTTC
CAWGWDLGGNEQFF
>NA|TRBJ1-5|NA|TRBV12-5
TGTGCTACGGTAGGGGGTGACCAGCCCCAGCATTTT
CATVGGDQPQHF
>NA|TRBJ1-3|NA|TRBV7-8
TGTGCCAGCAGCTTAAGTTACGGGATAGGAAACACCATATATTTT
CASSLSYGIGNTIYF
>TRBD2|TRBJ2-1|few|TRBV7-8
TGTGCCAGCAGCTTAGAGGGCGGGAGGATGTACAATGAGCAGTTCTTC
CASSLEGGRMYNEQFF
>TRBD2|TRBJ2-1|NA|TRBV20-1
TGCAGTGGCCCTAGCGGTAATGAGCAGTTCTTC
CSGPSGNEQFF
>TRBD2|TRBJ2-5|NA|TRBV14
TGTGCCAGCAGCCATCTAGCGGGCTGGGAGACCCAGTACTTC
CASSHLAGWETQYF
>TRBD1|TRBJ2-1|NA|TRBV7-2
TGTGCCAGCAGCTGGGCAGGGGGCGTATCCTACAATGAGCAGTTCTTC
CASSWAGGVSYNEQFF
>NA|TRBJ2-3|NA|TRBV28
TGTGCCAGCAGTTTATGGGAGGGCACGGGTACGCAGTATTTT
CASSLWEGTGTQYF
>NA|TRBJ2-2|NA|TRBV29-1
TGCAGCGTCAAGTCTGGCCCGAACACCGGGGAGCTGTTTTTT
CSVKSGPNTGELFF
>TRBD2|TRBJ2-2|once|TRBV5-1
TGCGCCAGCAGCCTGACTAGCGGGACCACCGGGGAGCTGTTTTTT
CASSLTSGTTGELFF
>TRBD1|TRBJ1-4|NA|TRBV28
TGTGCCAGTTTATCGGGACAGGGGAATGAAAAACTGTTTTTT
CASLSGQGNEKLFF
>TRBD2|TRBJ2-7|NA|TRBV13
TGTGCCAGCAGCTTATCGCTAGCGGGAGGATCTCAATCCTACGAGCAGTACTTC
CASSLSLAGGSQSYEQYF
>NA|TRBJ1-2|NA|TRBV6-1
TGTGCCAGCAGTGGCGTCAGGGTGATGGGGGGCTACACCTTC
CASSGVRVMGGYTF
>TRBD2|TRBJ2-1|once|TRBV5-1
TGCGCCAGCAGCTCGGGACTAGCGGGAGAGGGTGAGCAGTTCTTC
CASSSGLAGEGEQFF
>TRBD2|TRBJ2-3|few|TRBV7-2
TGTGCCAGCAGCACCCCCCCGACTAGCGGAGCTCGGCGAGATACGCAGTATTTT
CASSTPPTSGARRDTQYF
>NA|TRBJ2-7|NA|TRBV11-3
TGTGCCAGCAGCTTTCGGGGCTCCTACGAGCAGTACTTC
CASSFRGSYEQYF
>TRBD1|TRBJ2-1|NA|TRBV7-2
TGTGCCAGCAGCCTTTTCCTCGGACAGGGAGGTGAGCAGTTCTTC
CASSLFLGQGGEQFF
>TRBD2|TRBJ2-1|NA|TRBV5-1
TGCGCCAGCAGCCTATCGGGTAGCGGGAGTAATGAGCAGTTCTTC
CASSLSGSGSNEQFF
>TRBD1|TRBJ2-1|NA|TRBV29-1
TGCAGCGTCAAAGACGGACAGGGCAGCTCCTACAATGAGCAGTTCTTC
CSVKDGQGSSYNEQFF
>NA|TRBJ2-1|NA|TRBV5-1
TGCGCCAGCAGCTCGGGGGGCGGGAGCCTTTTTGATGAGCAGTTCTTC
CASSSGGGSLFDEQFF
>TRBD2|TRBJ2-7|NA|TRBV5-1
TGCGCCAGCAGCTTGCCCAAGCGGGGGACGGCATCCTACGAGCAGTACTTC
CASSLPKRGTASYEQYF
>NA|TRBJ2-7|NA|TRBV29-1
TGCAGCGTTGTCACCGGTAGCTCCTACGAGCAGTACTTC
CSVVTGSSYEQYF
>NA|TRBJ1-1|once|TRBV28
TGTGCCAGCAGTTCCGGTGACACTGAAGCTTTCTTT
CASSSGDTEAFF
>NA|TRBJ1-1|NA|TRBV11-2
TGTGCCAGCAGCCCAGCAGGGGACACTGAAGCTTTCTTT
CASSPAGDTEAFF
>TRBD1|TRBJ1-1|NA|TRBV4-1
TGCGCCAGCAGCCAAGTACAGGGGTTCGGGACTGAAGCTTTCTTT
CASSQVQGFGTEAFF
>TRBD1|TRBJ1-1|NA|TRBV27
TGTGCCAGCGGGACAGGGGGGCCCCGATCGTTAGCTTTCTTT
CASGTGGPRSLAFF
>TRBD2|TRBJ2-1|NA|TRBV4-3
TGCGCCAGCAGCCCAGGCGGGGGGGCATACAATGAGCAGTTCTTC
CASSPGGGAYNEQFF
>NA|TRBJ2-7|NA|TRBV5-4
TGTGCCAGCAGCTTGGCACTAGGGAGCTCCTACGAGCAGTACTTC
CASSLALGSSYEQYF
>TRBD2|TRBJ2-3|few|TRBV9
TGTGCCAGCAGCGTAAGGATAGCGGGAGGCACAGATACGCAGTATTTT
CASSVRIAGGTDTQYF
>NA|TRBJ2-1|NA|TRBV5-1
TGCGCCAGCAGCTTACAAAGTAGCGTTGGTGAGCAGTTCTTC
CASSLQSSVGEQFF
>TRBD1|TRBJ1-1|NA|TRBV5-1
TGCGCCAGCAGCATAAGACAGGGGAGTCACACTGAAGCTTTCTTT
CASSIRQGSHTEAFF
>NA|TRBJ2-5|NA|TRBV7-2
TGTGCCAGCAGCCCCGCCCCTTTATTAGGGGGACAAGAGACCCAGTACTTC
CASSPAPLLGGQETQYF
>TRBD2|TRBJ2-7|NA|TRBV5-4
TGTGCCAGCAGCGCTAGCGGGGGCCCTCTCCTCTCCTACGAGCAGTACTTC
CASSASGGPLLSYEQYF
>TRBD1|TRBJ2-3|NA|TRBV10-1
TGCGCCAGCAGTGAACAGGGGACAGCATTCACAGATACGCAGTATTTT
CASSEQGTAFTDTQYF
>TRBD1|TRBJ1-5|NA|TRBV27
TGTGCCAGCAGTTCCCCGGGGACAGGGAATCAGCCCCAGCATTTT
CASSSPGTGNQPQHF
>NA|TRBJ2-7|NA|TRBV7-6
TGTGCCAGCAGCGACAGAGTCCCCTACGAGCAGTACTTC
CASSDRVPYEQYF
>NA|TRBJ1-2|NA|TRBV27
TGTGCCAGCAGTTTACGGGGGGGCCGAGCTAACTATGGCTACACCTTC
CASSLRGGRANYGYTF
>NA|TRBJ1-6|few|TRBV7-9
TGTTCCAGCAGCTTAATCACAGCCAATTCACCCCTCCACTTT
CSSSLITANSPLHF
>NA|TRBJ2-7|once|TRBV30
TGTGCCTGTCATCTGGGAGGTAGCGAGCAGTACTTC
CACHLGGSEQYF
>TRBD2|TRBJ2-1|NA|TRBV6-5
TGTGCCAGCAGTCCCCGGGACTACTACAATGAGCAGTTCTTC
CASSPRDYYNEQFF
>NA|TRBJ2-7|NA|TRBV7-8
TGTGCCAGCAGAGGGGGGGGAAAGCAGTACTTC
CASRGGGKQYF
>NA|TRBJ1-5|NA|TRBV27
TGTGCCAGCAGCTTAACTGTGCCCAATCAGCCCCAGCATTTT
CASSLTVPNQPQHF
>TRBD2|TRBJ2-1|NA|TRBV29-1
TGCAGCGTGGGGACTAGCGGGTTAAATGAGCAGTTCTTC
CSVGTSGLNEQFF
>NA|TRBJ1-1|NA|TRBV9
TGTGCCAGCAGCGTTGGGGGGGACACTGAAGCTTTCTTT
CASSVGGDTEAFF
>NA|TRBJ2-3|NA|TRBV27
TGTGCCAGCAGTAGCCTGAGCGGTACAGATACGCAGTATTTT
CASSSLSGTDTQYF
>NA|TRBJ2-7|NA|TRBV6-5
TGTGCCAGCACGGGTGATTCCTACGAGCAGTACTTC
CASTGDSYEQYF
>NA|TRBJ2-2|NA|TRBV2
TGTGCCAGCATTCTAGCGCTGAACACCGGGGAGCTGTTTTTT
CASILALNTGELFF
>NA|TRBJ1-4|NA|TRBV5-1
TGCGCCAGCAGCCCTCAGGGGATAGGTGAAAAACTGTTTTTT
CASSPQGIGEKLFF
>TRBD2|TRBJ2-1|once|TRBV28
TGTGCCAGCAGTTTACCCGGTTCGTCTAGCGGGAGATCTTCAACACGGTTCTTC
CASSLPGSSSGRSSTRFF
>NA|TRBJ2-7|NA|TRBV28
TGTGCCAGCTCATCCGAAGCGGAGGCGGCCTACGAGCAGTACTTC
CASSSEAEAAYEQYF